A single sample is the source of the 8 T cell receptor beta chains below, sequenced in a study of T cells in tumors after PD-1 blockade. Generated by immunoSEQ multiplex PCR, the TCRdb table keeps only in-frame clones and is missing some. The sample carries under 4,500 clones, around 69% recorded once. Stated time point: first of two pre-therapy site-matched biopsies two to three months apart. Specimen: tumor tissue, collected before anti-PD-1 treatment. Source of these receptors: a human donor with basal cell carcinoma.

This chain joins TRBV3-1 (or the pseudogene TRBV3-2) and TRBJ2-1, with 11 bases identical to TRBD2. In germline, CDR1 is LGHDT, CDR2 YNNKEL (reference sequence). The CDR3 covers 15 residues. The trim removed 1 base at V and 4 bases at J, leaving 0 bases unmatched. The CDR3 nucleotides are TGTGCCAGCAGCCAAGTAGCGGGGGGGTACAATGAGCAGTTCTTC. Translation: CASSQVAGGYNEQFF.

This clone is categorized as large. The CDR3 protein is CASSEGQGAFEQYF. The CDR3 nucleotides are TGTGCCAGCAGCGAGGGACAGGGGGCTTTCGAGCAGTACTTC. The V gene is TRBV5-6, the J gene TRBJ2-7; TRBD1 matches at 12 bases. CDR1 is SGHDT and CDR2 is YYEEEE in the germline V gene. This CDR3 is 14 amino acids long. V was pared by 4 bases and J by 6 bases, with 5 bases of the junction left unmatched. The variable domain in full, with the rest retrieved from reference TRBV5-6 and TRBJ2-7, is DAGVTQSPTHLIKTRGQQVTLRCSPKSGHDTVSWYQQALGQGPQFIFQYYEEEERQRGNFPDRFSGHQFPNYSSELNVNALLLGDSALYLCASSEGQGAFEQYFGPGTRLTVT.

This clone was observed a handful of times. This chain uses TRBV5-6 with TRBJ1-2; tentative D call: TRBD1 (6 bases). CDR1 and CDR2 from the germline V gene are SGHDT and YYEEEE. The ends were cut back, 4 bases at V and 6 bases at J, with 7 bases in the middle. CDR3 length: 11 residues. In nucleotides, the CDR3 is TGTGCCAGCAGCCACAGGGATGGCTACACCTTC. Its translation: CASSHRDGYTF. Drawing the rest from reference TRBV5-6 and TRBJ1-2, the complete variable domain is DAGVTQSPTHLIKTRGQQVTLRCSPKSGHDTVSWYQQALGQGPQFIFQYYEEEERQRGNFPDRFSGHQFPNYSSELNVNALLLGDSALYLCASSHRDGYTFGSGTRLTVV.

The V gene is TRBV14, the J gene TRBJ2-3, with 8 bases matching TRBD1. CDR1 is SGHDN and CDR2 is FVKESK in the germline V gene. There are 14 residues in the CDR3. The V and J ends lost 0 bases and 6 bases, in that order; junction bases with no gene match: 2. CDR3 DNA: TGTGCCAGCAGCCAAGACAGGGGGCCGGATACGCAGTATTTT. Amino acid sequence: CASSQDRGPDTQYF.

The rearrangement links TRBV30 to TRBJ1-3; 7 bases align to TRBD1. Germline V gene sequence: CDR1 GTSNPN, CDR2 SVGIG (reference sequence). The V gene end was trimmed by 0 bases and the J gene end by 0 bases; junction bases not matched to a gene: 2. This CDR3 has 15 amino acids. Here the CDR3 reads CAWSVGQSSGNTIYF. The CDR3 DNA reads TGTGCCTGGAGTGTGGGACAGAGCTCTGGAAACACCATATATTTT. Combining the CDR3 with reference TRBV30 and TRBJ1-3 gives the whole variable domain SQTIHQWPATLVQPVGSPLSLECTVEGTSNPNLYWYRQAAGRGLQLLFYSVGIGQISSEVPQNLSASRPQDRQFILSSKKLLLSDSGFYLCAWSVGQSSGNTIYFGEGSWLTVV.

The chain has TRBV6-1 and TRBJ2-3; TRBD2 aligns across 12 bases. Germline V CDR1 and CDR2: MNHNS, SASEGT. This CDR3 is built from 15 residues. J lost 4 bases, V lost 2 bases, and 1 base had no gene match. CDR3: CASSELAGGADTQYF. The CDR3 DNA reads as TGTGCCAGCAGTGAACTAGCGGGGGGGGCAGATACGCAGTATTTT.

The chain recombines TRBV19 with TRBJ1-5, with 7 positions matching TRBD1. V was pared by 6 bases and J by 3 bases, with 8 bases of the junction left unmatched. The CDR3 spans 15 residues. Germline loops: CDR1 LNHDA, CDR2 SQIVND (reference sequence). CDR3 residues: CASRSRDRINQPQHF. The CDR3 coding sequence is TGTGCCAGTAGGTCCCGGGACAGAATCAATCAGCCCCAGCATTTT.

The chain has TRBV30 and TRBJ1-1; 10 bases map to TRBD1. CDR1 and CDR2 from the germline V gene are GTSNPN and SVGIG (reference sequence). The V gene end was trimmed by 2 bases and the J gene end by 5 bases; junction bases not matched to a gene: 5. The CDR3 spans 14 residues. DNA of the CDR3: TGTGCCTGGAGTTCGACAGGGGGCGAGACTGAAGCTTTCTTT. It translates to CAWSSTGGETEAFF.